This TCR beta chain appears in the sequencing data of a study of T cells in Graves' hyperthyroidism and ophthalmopathy. Study at large: Blood was drawn when the patient was first diagnosed and still untreated. Whole-study results and caveats: Ophthalmopathy was distinguished from stable hyperthyroidism by 13 V-J signatures. Clonotypes that were expanded in thyroid above 0.001 mostly appeared in blood too.

The CDR3 length is 13 residues. V was clipped by 0 bases and J by 8 bases, with 8 bases between them. The germline V gene has CDR1 SGHRS and CDR2 YFSETQ. The TCR beta CDR3 regions underwent amplification using RNA transcripts as the source. Carried out on the TCR CDR3, a first-round RT-PCR used the HTBI primer set. TCRdb re-analysed the multiplex PCR reads in MiXCR, keeping a single row per CDR3 protein. The sample holds 300,000 to 350,000 distinct CDR3 sequences, over 15% seen once. A word on this clonotype: Its target is not known. Lacking the conserved final phenylalanine or tryptophan, this CDR3 likely reflects a read error.

V usage is TRBV5-1 and J usage is TRBJ2-2; D unclear. Sequencing input: blood. The source of this sequence is a woman aged 40 to 50 with Graves' ophthalmopathy. The CDR3, as DNA: TGCGCCAGCAGCTTGGCCATCATGGGGGAGCTGTTTGTT. As protein: CASSLAIMGELFV.